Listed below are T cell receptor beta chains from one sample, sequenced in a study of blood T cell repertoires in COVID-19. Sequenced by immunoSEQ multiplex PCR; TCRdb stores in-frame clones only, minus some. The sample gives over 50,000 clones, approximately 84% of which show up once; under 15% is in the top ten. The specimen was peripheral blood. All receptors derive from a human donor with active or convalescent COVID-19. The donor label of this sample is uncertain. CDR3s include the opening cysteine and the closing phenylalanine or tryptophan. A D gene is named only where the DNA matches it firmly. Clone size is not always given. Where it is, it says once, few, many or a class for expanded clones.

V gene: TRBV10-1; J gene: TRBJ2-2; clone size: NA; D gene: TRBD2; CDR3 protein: CASSESGGSLVGELFF; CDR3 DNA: TGCGCCAGCAGTGAATCTGGCGGGAGCCTGGTCGGGGAGCTGTTTTTT
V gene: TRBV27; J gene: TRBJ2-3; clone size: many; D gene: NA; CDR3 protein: CATQRGFTSTDTQYF; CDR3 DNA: TGTGCCACCCAAAGGGGATTTACTAGCACAGATACGCAGTATTTT
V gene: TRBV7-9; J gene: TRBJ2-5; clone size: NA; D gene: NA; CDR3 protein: CASRLGVGETQYF; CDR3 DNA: TGTGCCAGCAGACTCGGGGTCGGAGAGACCCAGTACTTC
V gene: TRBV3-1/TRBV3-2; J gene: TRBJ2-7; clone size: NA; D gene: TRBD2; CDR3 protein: CPRSHGGIAGGPYEQYF; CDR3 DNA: TGTCCCCGCAGCCATGGGGGGATCGCGGGGGGCCCCTACGAGCAGTACTTC
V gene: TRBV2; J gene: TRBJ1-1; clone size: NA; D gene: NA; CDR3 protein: CASIRAGTNTEAFF; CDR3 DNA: TGTGCCAGCATTAGAGCGGGGACGAACACTGAAGCTTTCTTT
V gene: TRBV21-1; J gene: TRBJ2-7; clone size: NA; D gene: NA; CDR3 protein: CASSKARRQGTHYEQYF; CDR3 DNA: TGTGCCAGCAGCAAAGCCAGAAGACAGGGGACTCACTACGAGCAGTACTTC
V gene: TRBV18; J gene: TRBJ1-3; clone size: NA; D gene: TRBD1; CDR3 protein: CASSPPRTGTIGNTIYF; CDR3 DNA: TGTGCCAGCTCACCACCGCGGACAGGGACTATTGGAAACACCATATATTTT
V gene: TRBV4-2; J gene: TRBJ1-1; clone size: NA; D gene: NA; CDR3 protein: CASSQVLTGMGTEAFF; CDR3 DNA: TGTGCCAGCAGCCAAGTGCTCACAGGGATGGGAACTGAAGCTTTCTTT
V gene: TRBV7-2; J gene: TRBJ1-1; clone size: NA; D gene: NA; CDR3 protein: CASSPQQGGSTEAFF; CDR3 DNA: TGTGCCAGCAGCCCCCAACAGGGAGGGTCGACTGAAGCTTTCTTT
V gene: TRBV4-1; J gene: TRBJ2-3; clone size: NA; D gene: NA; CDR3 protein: CASSQESIPPFRTDTQYF; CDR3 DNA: TGCGCCAGCAGCCAAGAGTCTATCCCACCATTCCGCACAGATACGCAGTATTTT
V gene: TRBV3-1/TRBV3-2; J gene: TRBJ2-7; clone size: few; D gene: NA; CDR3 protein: CASSQKVLHGPGESYEQYF; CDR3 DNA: TGTGCCAGCAGCCAAAAAGTCCTGCATGGTCCGGGGGAGTCCTACGAGCAGTACTTC
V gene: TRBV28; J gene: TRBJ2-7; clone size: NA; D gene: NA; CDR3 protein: CASSSGGSSYEQYF; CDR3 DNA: TGTGCCAGCAGTTCTGGAGGGAGCTCCTACGAGCAGTACTTC
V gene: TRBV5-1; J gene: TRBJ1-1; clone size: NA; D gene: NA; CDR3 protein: CASSLTQTNTEAFF; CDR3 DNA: TGCGCCAGCAGCTTGACTCAGACTAACACTGAAGCTTTCTTT
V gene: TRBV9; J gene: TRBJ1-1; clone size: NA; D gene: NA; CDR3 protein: CASSSVMANTEAFF; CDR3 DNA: TGTGCCAGCAGCTCCGTCATGGCTAACACTGAAGCTTTCTTT
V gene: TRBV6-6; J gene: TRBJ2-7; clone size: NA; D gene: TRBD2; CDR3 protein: CASSGTSGGYEQYF; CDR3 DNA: TGTGCCAGCTCGGGGACTAGCGGGGGGTACGAGCAGTACTTC
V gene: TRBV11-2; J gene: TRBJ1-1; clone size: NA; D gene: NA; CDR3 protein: CAGEAGYLLNTEAFF; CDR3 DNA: TGTGCCGGAGAAGCGGGTTACCTTTTGAACACTGAAGCTTTCTTT
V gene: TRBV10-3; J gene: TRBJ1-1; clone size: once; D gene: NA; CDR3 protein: CAIRGISENTEAFF; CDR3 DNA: TGTGCCATCCGAGGGATTTCAGAGAACACTGAAGCTTTCTTT
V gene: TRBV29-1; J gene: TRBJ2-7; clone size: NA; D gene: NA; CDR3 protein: CSVAPMREEQYF; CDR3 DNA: TGCAGCGTTGCACCAATGAGGGAGGAGCAGTACTTC
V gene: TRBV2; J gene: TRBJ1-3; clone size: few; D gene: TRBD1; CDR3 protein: CASSQGGFSGNTIYF; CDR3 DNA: TGTGCCAGCAGTCAAGGGGGCTTCTCTGGAAACACCATATATTTT
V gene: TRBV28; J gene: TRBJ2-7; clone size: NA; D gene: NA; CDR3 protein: CASRSGVGYEQYF; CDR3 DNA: TGTGCCAGCCGTAGCGGAGTGGGCTACGAGCAGTACTTC
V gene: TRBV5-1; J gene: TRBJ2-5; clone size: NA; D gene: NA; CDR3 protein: CASSPLLAFQETQYF; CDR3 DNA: TGCGCCAGCAGCCCGCTCTTGGCATTTCAAGAGACCCAGTACTTC
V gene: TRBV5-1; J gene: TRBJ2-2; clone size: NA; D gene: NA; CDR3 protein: CASSLADTGELFF; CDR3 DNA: TGCGCCAGCAGCTTGGCCGACACCGGGGAGCTGTTTTTT
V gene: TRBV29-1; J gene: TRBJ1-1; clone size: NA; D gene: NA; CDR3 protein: CSVHSGLGTEAFF; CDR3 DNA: TGCAGCGTCCACTCAGGGTTAGGGACTGAAGCTTTCTTT
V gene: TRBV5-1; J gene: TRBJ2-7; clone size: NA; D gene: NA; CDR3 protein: CASSWREGGEQYF; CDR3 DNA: TGCGCCAGCAGCTGGAGGGAGGGGGGTGAGCAGTACTTC
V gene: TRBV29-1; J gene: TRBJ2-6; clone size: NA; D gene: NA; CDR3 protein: CSVERSSGANVLTF; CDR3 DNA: TGCAGCGTTGAACGGAGCTCTGGGGCCAACGTCCTGACTTTC
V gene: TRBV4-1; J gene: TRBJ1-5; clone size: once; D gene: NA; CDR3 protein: CASSQGSGGQPQHF; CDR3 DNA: TGCGCCAGCAGCCAAGGGTCAGGAGGTCAGCCCCAGCATTTT
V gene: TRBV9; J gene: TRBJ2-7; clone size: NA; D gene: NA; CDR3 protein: CPDTYEQYF; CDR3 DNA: TGTCCAGATACCTACGAGCAGTACTTC
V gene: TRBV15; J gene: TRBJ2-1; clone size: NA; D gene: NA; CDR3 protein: CATSRDLNNEQFF; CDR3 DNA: TGTGCCACCAGCAGAGATCTTAACAATGAGCAGTTCTTC
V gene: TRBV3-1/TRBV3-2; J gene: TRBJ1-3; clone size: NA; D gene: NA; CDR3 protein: CASSQDLQRRNTIYF; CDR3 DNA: TGTGCCAGCAGCCAAGACTTGCAGCGAAGAAACACCATATATTTT
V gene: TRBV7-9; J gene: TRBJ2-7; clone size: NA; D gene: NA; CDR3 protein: CASSLEGGAYEQYF; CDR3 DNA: TGTGCCAGCAGCTTAGAGGGCGGGGCCTACGAGCAGTACTTC
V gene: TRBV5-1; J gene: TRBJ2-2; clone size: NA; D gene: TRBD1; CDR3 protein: CASDRTGRNTGELFF; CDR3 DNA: TGCGCCAGCGACCGGACAGGGCGAAACACCGGGGAGCTGTTTTTT
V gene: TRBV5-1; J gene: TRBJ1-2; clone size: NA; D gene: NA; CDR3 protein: CASSLVSAGLLDYGYTF; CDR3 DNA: TGCGCCAGCAGCTTGGTATCCGCAGGGTTATTAGACTATGGCTACACCTTC
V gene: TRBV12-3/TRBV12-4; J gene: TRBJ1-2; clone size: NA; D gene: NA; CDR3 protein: CASSLQGQGYTF; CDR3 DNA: TGTGCCAGCAGTTTGCAGGGGCAAGGCTACACCTTC
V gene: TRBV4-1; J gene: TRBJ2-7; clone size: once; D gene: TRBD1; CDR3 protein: CASSQLSTGSEQYF; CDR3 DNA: TGCGCCAGCAGCCAGCTTTCGACAGGGAGCGAGCAGTACTTC
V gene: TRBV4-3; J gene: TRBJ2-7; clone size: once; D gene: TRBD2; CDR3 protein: CASSQDGAGTYEQYF; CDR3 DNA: TGCGCCAGCAGCCAAGATGGAGCGGGAACCTACGAGCAGTACTTC
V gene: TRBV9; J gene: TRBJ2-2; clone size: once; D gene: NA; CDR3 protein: CASSSLSSRNTGELFF; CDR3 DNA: TGTGCCAGCAGCTCTTTAAGTTCGCGGAACACCGGGGAGCTGTTTTTT
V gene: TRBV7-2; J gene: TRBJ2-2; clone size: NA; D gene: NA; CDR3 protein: CASSLVFMGAGELFF; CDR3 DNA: TGTGCCAGCAGCTTAGTGTTTATGGGAGCCGGGGAGCTGTTTTTT
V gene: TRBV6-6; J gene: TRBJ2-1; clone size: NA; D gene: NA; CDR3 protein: CASSYSQGGNEQFF; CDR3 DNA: TGTGCCAGCAGTTACTCGCAGGGAGGCAATGAGCAGTTCTTC
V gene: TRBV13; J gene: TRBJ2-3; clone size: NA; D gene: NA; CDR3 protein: CASSLTQITDTQYF; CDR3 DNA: TGTGCCAGCAGCTTAACACAGATCACAGATACGCAGTATTTT
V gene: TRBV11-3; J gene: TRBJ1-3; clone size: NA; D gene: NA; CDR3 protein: CASSPDRGIGNTIYF; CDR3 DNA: TGTGCCAGCAGCCCCGACCGGGGGATTGGAAACACCATATATTTT
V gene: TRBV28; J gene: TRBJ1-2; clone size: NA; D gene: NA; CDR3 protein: CASSSTGIANYGYTF; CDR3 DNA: TGTGCCAGCAGTTCGACAGGCATAGCTAACTATGGCTACACCTTC
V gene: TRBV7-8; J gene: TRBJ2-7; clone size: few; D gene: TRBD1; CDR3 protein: CASRVDRGSSYEQYF; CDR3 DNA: TGTGCCAGCAGGGTAGACAGGGGCTCCTCCTACGAGCAGTACTTC
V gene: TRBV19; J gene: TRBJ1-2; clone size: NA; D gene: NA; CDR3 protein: CASSPEGGMGYGYTF; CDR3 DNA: TGTGCCAGTAGTCCAGAAGGGGGAATGGGCTATGGCTACACCTTC
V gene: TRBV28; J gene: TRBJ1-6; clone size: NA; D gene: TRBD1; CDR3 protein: CAIPGTGNNSPLHF; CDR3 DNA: TGTGCCATTCCCGGGACAGGGAATAATTCACCCCTCCACTTT
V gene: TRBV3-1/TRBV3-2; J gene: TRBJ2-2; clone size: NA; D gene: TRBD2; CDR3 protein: CASSQPRVSGNTGELFF; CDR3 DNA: TGTGCCAGCAGCCAGCCCAGAGTTAGCGGGAATACCGGGGAGCTGTTTTTT
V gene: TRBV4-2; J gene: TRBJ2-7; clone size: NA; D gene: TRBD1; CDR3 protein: CASSQEGTVSYEQYF; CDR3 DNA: TGTGCCAGCAGCCAAGAAGGGACAGTCTCCTACGAGCAGTACTTC
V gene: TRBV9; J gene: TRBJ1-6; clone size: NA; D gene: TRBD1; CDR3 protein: CASSPQTGGNSPLHF; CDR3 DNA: TGTGCCAGCAGCCCTCAGACAGGGGGAAATTCACCCCTCCACTTT
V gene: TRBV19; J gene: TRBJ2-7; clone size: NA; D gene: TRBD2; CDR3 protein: CASSIQSGTNEQYF; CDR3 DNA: TGTGCCAGTAGTATTCAGAGCGGGACTAACGAGCAGTACTTC
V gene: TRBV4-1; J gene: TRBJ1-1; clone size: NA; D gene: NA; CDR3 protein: CASSQTPGAEAFF; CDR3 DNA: TGCGCCAGCAGCCAAACCCCGGGGGCTGAAGCTTTCTTT
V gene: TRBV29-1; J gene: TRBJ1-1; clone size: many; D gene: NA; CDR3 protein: CSVVGGAEAFF; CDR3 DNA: TGCAGCGTTGTAGGAGGTGCTGAAGCTTTCTTT
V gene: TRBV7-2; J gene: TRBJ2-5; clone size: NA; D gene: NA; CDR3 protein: CASSLGRVETQYF; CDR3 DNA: TGTGCCAGCAGCTTAGGACGGGTCGAGACCCAGTACTTC
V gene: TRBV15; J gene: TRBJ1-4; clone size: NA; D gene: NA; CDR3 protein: CATSRGRATNEKLFF; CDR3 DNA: TGTGCCACCAGCAGGGGGAGGGCAACTAATGAAAAACTGTTTTTT